Below are 27 T cell receptor beta chains sequenced from a single sample in a study of control samples from healthy donors and cancer patients. The method was immunoSEQ multiplex PCR; TCRdb's version includes in-frame clones alone and lacks a portion of them. Of about 170,000 clones listed, about 87% are singletons. Sequencing used blood. These receptors were obtained from a man in his thirties or forties in good health.

The CDR3 DNA follows: TGTGCCAGTAGTATGGATAGCGGGAGGTTCGAGACCCAGTACTTC. Protein: CASSMDSGRFETQYF. The V gene is TRBV19, the J gene TRBJ2-5; 10 nucleotides align to TRBD2. Germline values: CDR1 LNHDA, CDR2 SQIVND (reference sequence). The ends lost 3 bases at V and 5 bases at J; junction bases unmatched: 6. The CDR3 covers 15 residues.

The chain carries TRBV9 and TRBJ2-2; D is undetermined. The germline CDR1 and CDR2 sequences are SGDLS and YYNGEE. Trimming cost V 7 bases and J 5 bases, with 6 bases left between them. The length of the CDR3 is 11 residues. The CDR3 coding sequence is TGTGCCAGCGGGGTAACCGGGGAGCTGTTTTTT. Amino acid sequence: CASGVTGELFF.

The genes are TRBV19 and TRBJ2-2; 10 bases line up with TRBD2. Trimming cost V 1 base and J 4 bases; bases outside gene matches: 0. The CDR3 contains 15 residues. Germline V CDR1 and CDR2: LNHDA, SQIVND (reference sequence). CDR3 amino acids: CASSIGLAGTGELFF. DNA of the CDR3: TGTGCCAGTAGTATAGGACTAGCGGGCACCGGGGAGCTGTTTTTT.

The chain joins TRBV11-2 to TRBJ1-1, with a possible D match to TRBD1 (6 bases). Trimming removed 1 base from V and 11 bases from J, with 20 bases in between. This CDR3 has 15 amino acids. Germline assignment: CDR1 SGHAT and CDR2 FQNNGV. CDR3 DNA: TGTGCCAGCAGCTTAGCAACTTCACTTACAGGGAAGGCTTTCTTT. It encodes CASSLATSLTGKAFF. Full variable domain (missing parts from reference TRBV11-2 and TRBJ1-1): EAGVAQSPRYKIIEKRQSVAFWCNPISGHATLYWYQQILGQGPKLLIQFQNNGVVDDSQLPKDRFSAERLKGVDSTLKIQPAKLEDSAVYLCASSLATSLTGKAFFGQGTRLTVV.

The chain links TRBV2 to TRBJ1-5; possibly TRBD1 for D (6 bases). Looked up from germline, CDR1 is SNHLY and CDR2 is FYNNEI. The CDR3 consists of 15 residues. The germline V and J ends were trimmed by 6 bases and 0 bases, with 12 bases remaining between them. The CDR3 spells CASRGGAISNQPQHF. The CDR3 nucleotides are TGTGCCAGCAGGGGGGGGGCTATTAGCAATCAGCCCCAGCATTTT.

This clone was detected a few times. The chain recombines TRBV4-1 with TRBJ1-2, with D unclear. CDR1 MGHRA and CDR2 YSYEKL come from the germline V gene. The CDR3 has 13 amino acids. The V and J ends lost 2 bases and 5 bases respectively, with 9 bases between them. The CDR3 here is CASSQPGIYGYTF. Written as DNA, the CDR3 is TGCGCCAGCAGCCAACCGGGGATTTATGGCTACACCTTC.

This rearrangement joins TRBV2 to TRBJ2-1; D may correspond to TRBD1 or TRBD2 (6 bases each). CDR1 and CDR2 from the germline V gene are SNHLY and FYNNEI. The CDR3 runs to 15 residues. V lost 7 bases to trimming and J lost 2 bases, with 15 bases between them. The CDR3 is CASTLSRGPYNEQFF. The CDR3 nucleotides read TGTGCCAGCACCCTCTCCCGGGGGCCCTACAATGAGCAGTTCTTC.

The V call is TRBV27, the J call TRBJ1-5; the D gene is possibly TRBD1 (6 bases). The CDR3 is made up of 15 amino acids. Deletions cut 2 bases from V and 4 bases from J, with 12 bases between. Germline CDR1 reads MNHEY; CDR2 reads SMNVEV (reference sequence). The CDR3, as DNA: TGTGCCAGCAGTTTACGGACAGATTATAATCAGCCCCAGCATTTT. Translation: CASSLRTDYNQPQHF.

The J gene is TRBJ1-2, the V gene TRBV30, with D perhaps TRBD1 (5 bases). There are 11 residues in the CDR3. CDR1 and CDR2 (germline): GTSNPN, SVGIG (reference sequence). Trimming shortened V by 1 base and J by 8 bases, and 8 bases separated the two germline ends. CDR3 in amino acids: CAWSGGDGYTF. The CDR3 DNA is TGTGCCTGGAGTGGAGGGGACGGCTACACCTTC. The whole variable domain, remainder taken from reference TRBV30 and TRBJ1-2, is SQTIHQWPATLVQPVGSPLSLECTVEGTSNPNLYWYRQAAGRGLQLLFYSVGIGQISSEVPQNLSASRPQDRQFILSSKKLLLSDSGFYLCAWSGGDGYTFGSGTRLTVV.

The chain uses TRBV4-3 and TRBJ1-5; D unclear. V dropped 0 bases and J dropped 7 bases, with 10 bases sitting between them. CDR1 is LGHNA, CDR2 YSLEER, per germline. CDR3 length equals 14 residues. The CDR3 loop is CASSQEEGRQPQHF. The CDR3 region has the DNA TGCGCCAGCAGCCAAGAAGAGGGTCGACAGCCCCAGCATTTT.

V and J are TRBV7-3 and TRBJ2-2; perhaps D is TRBD1 or TRBD2 (6 bases each). This CDR3 has 15 amino acids. Trimming left V 4 bases short and J 4 bases short, with 13 bases between. CDR1 and CDR2 (germline): SGHTA, FQGTGA. This CDR3 reads CASSSLGGGTGELFF. The DNA of the CDR3 is TGTGCCAGCAGCTCCTTGGGGGGCGGCACCGGGGAGCTGTTTTTT.

J is TRBJ2-7 and V is TRBV10-3; a weak D match, TRBD2 (5 bases). Per germline, CDR1 ENHRY and CDR2 SYGVKD. This CDR3 contains 13 residues. The V end was cut by 4 bases, the J end by 2 bases, with 9 bases between. The CDR3: CAISGTETYEQYF. The DNA for the CDR3 is TGTGCCATCAGTGGGACTGAGACCTACGAGCAGTACTTC.

CDR3 region: CATYSRNTIYF. The CDR3 DNA is TGTGCCACCTATTCGCGAAACACCATATATTTT. This chain uses TRBV12-3 or TRBV12-4 with TRBJ1-3; unclear D gene. The CDR3 contains 11 residues. V dropped 10 bases and J dropped 5 bases, with 9 bases sitting between them.

The chain joins TRBV7-8 to TRBJ1-2; D ambiguous. The CDR3 is 11 amino acids. The germline gives CDR1 SGHVS, CDR2 FQNEAQ. V was clipped by 5 bases and J by 7 bases, with 8 bases between them. Here the CDR3 reads CASSIGRGYTF. The CDR3 DNA reads TGTGCCAGCAGCATTGGACGTGGCTACACCTTC.

This clone appeared a single time. This rearrangement joins TRBV9 to TRBJ2-1; a weak D match, TRBD1 (6 bases). V was trimmed by 4 bases and J by 12 bases, leaving 14 bases between them. CDR1 and CDR2 from the germline V gene are SGDLS and YYNGEE. The CDR3 sequence is 12 residues long. The CDR3, as DNA: TGTGCCAGCAGCCCCCGGACAGCCGGGCAGTTCTTC. It codes for CASSPRTAGQFF.

The chain uses TRBV4-1 and TRBJ1-5, with a tentative D call TRBD1 (5 bases). Trimming shortened V by 4 bases and J by 0 bases, and 10 bases separated the two germline ends. The length of the CDR3 is 15 residues. From germline, CDR1 is MGHRA and CDR2 YSYEKL. This CDR3 reads CASSPLQGSNQPQHF. The DNA for the CDR3 is TGCGCCAGCAGCCCGCTTCAGGGTAGCAATCAGCCCCAGCATTTT.

The chain uses TRBV5-6 and TRBJ1-5; D might be TRBD1 (6 bases). The V gene's germline CDR1 is SGHDT and CDR2 YYEEEE. The CDR3 is 15 residues long. V shed 4 bases and J shed 0 bases, with 11 bases lying between them. CDR3 amino acids: CASSQQGYSNQPQHF. The CDR3 DNA reads as TGTGCCAGCAGCCAACAGGGCTATAGCAATCAGCCCCAGCATTTT.

The chain combines TRBV3-1 (or the pseudogene TRBV3-2) with TRBJ2-7; 9 bases line up with TRBD1. Losses at the gene ends were 5 bases for V and 2 bases for J; bases not matched to a gene: 16. CDR3 length equals 18 residues. From germline, CDR1 is LGHDT and CDR2 YNNKEL (reference sequence). The CDR3 nucleotides read TGTGCCAGCAGCGCCTCACCTAACAGGGGGCAAAACCCCTACGAGCAGTACTTC. Amino acids: CASSASPNRGQNPYEQYF.

The CDR3 DNA reads TGTGCCAGCAGTTTATTTTACGGGGCGGGACAGGGAGGTGAAAAACTGTTTTTT. Protein sequence: CASSLFYGAGQGGEKLFF. The chain joins TRBV27 to TRBJ1-4; 9 bases fit TRBD1. Germline loops: CDR1 MNHEY, CDR2 SMNVEV (reference sequence). CDR3 size: 18 residues. With 1 base clipped from V and 7 bases from J, the junction kept 13 bases outside the gene matches.

The V gene is TRBV6-6, the J gene TRBJ1-1; 7 bases fit TRBD1. The CDR3 has 14 residues. Germline V gene lookup returns CDR1 MNHNY and CDR2 SVGAGI (reference sequence). V trimming: 4 bases; J trimming: 7 bases; junction bases outside the gene matches: 9. The CDR3 here is CASSSHLRDSEAFF. DNA of the CDR3: TGTGCCAGCAGTTCCCACCTCCGGGACAGTGAAGCTTTCTTT.

The chain joins TRBV3-1 (or the pseudogene TRBV3-2) to TRBJ2-5; 11 bases are shared with TRBD2. From germline, CDR1 is LGHDT and CDR2 YNNKEL (reference sequence). The J segment lost 3 bases and the V segment lost 4 bases, leaving 1 base of the junction unmatched. This CDR3 has 14 residues. The DNA for the CDR3 is TGTGCCAGCAGCCCACTAGCGGGGGAAGAGACCCAGTACTTC. Amino acids: CASSPLAGEETQYF.

This sequence joins TRBV11-3 and TRBJ1-1; D ambiguous. Germline values: CDR1 SGHNT, CDR2 YENEEA. Trimming removed 0 bases from V and 4 bases from J, with 6 bases in between. The CDR3 loop spans 13 amino acids. CDR3 sequence (DNA): TGTGCCAGCAGCTTAGAGCTGTCCACTGAAGCTTTCTTT. Translation gives CASSLELSTEAFF.

The chain has TRBV5-1 and TRBJ2-1, with 7 bases aligning to TRBD2. Losses at the gene ends were 4 bases for V and 5 bases for J; bases not matched to a gene: 9. This CDR3 has 15 amino acids. Per germline, CDR1 SGHRS and CDR2 YFSETQ. The CDR3 is CASSLTSGVHNEQFF. Here the CDR3 DNA reads TGCGCCAGCAGCCTAACGAGCGGGGTTCACAATGAGCAGTTCTTC. Full variable domain (remainder filled in from reference TRBV5-1 and TRBJ2-1): KAGVTQTPRYLIKTRGQQVTLSCSPISGHRSVSWYQQTPGQGLQFLFEYFSETQRNKGNFPGRFSGRQFSNSRSEMNVSTLELGDSALYLCASSLTSGVHNEQFFGPGTRLTVL.

The chain recombines TRBV5-1 with TRBJ1-1; D is unresolved. The germline V and J ends were trimmed by 0 bases and 2 bases, with 5 bases remaining between them. This CDR3 spans 13 amino acids. Germline CDR1 reads SGHRS; CDR2 reads YFSETQ. This chain's CDR3 is CASSLGSNTEAFF. The CDR3 DNA sequence: TGCGCCAGCAGCTTGGGTAGTAACACTGAAGCTTTCTTT.

This sequence joins TRBV30 and TRBJ1-1; D gene uncertain. This CDR3 spans 13 amino acids. The V end was cut by 2 bases, the J end by 2 bases, with 9 bases between. Germline V gene data show CDR1 as GTSNPN and CDR2 as SVGIG (reference sequence). CDR3 coding DNA: TGTGCCTGGAGTAGGAACACCAACACTGAAGCTTTCTTT. It is translated as CAWSRNTNTEAFF.

The chain is built from TRBV7-8 and TRBJ2-6; D is unresolved. This CDR3 contains 15 residues. The V end lost 3 bases, the J end lost 1 base, and 7 bases lay between the germline ends. Germline values: CDR1 SGHVS, CDR2 FQNEAQ. The DNA of the CDR3 is TGTGCCAGCAGCTTGGGTCCTTCTGGGGCCAACGTCCTGACTTTC. Amino acids: CASSLGPSGANVLTF.

V is TRBV27 and J is TRBJ1-1; no definite D call. Germline values: CDR1 MNHEY, CDR2 SMNVEV (reference sequence). CDR3 length: 15 amino acids. V was clipped by 7 bases and J by 2 bases, with 17 bases between them. The CDR3: CASNREGFTNTEAFF. The CDR3 DNA sequence: TGTGCCAGCAACCGAGAAGGATTCACCAACACTGAAGCTTTCTTT.